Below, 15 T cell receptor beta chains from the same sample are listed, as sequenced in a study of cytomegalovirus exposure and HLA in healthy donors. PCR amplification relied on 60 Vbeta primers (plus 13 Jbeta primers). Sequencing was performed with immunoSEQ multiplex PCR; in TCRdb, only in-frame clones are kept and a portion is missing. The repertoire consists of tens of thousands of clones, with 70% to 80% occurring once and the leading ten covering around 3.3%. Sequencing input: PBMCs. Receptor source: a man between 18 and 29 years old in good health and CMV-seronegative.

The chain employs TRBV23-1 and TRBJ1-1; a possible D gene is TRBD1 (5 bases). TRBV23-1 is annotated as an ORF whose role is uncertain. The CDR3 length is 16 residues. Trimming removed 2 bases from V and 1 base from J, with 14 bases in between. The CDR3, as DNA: TGCGCCAGCAGTCAAGTTTTGGGGGGTCCGAACACTGAAGCTTTCTTT. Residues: CASSQVLGGPNTEAFF.

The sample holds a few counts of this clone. The chain's CDR3 is CASSSSGGGATDTQYF. The CDR3 nucleotides read TGTGCCAGCAGCTCTAGCGGGGGGGGCGCCACAGATACGCAGTATTTT. The chain recombines TRBV7-3 with TRBJ2-3, with 12 positions matching TRBD2. CDR1 is SGHTA, CDR2 FQGTGA, per germline. The trim removed 4 bases at V and 2 bases at J, leaving 4 bases unmatched. This CDR3 contains 16 residues. Based on the CDR3 plus reference TRBV7-3 and TRBJ2-3, the full variable domain is GAGVSQTPSNKVTEKGKYVELRCDPISGHTALYWYRQSLGQGPEFLIYFQGTGAADDSGLPNDRFFAVRPEGSVSTLKIQRTERGDSAVYLCASSSSGGGATDTQYFGPGTRLTVL.

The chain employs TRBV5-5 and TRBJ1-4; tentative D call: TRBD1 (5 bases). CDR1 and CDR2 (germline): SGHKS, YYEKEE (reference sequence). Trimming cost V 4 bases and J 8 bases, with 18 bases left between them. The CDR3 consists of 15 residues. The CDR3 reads CASSPRDSGWEKLFF. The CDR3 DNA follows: TGTGCCAGCAGCCCAAGGGACTCCGGGTGGGAAAAACTGTTTTTT.

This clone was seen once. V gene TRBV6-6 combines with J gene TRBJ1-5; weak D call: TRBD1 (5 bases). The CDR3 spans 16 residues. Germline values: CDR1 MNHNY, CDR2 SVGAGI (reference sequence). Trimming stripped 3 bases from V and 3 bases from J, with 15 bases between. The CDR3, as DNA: TGTGCCAGCAGTTATCGAGGGGAGGGGAACAATCAGCCCCAGCATTTT. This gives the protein CASSYRGEGNNQPQHF.

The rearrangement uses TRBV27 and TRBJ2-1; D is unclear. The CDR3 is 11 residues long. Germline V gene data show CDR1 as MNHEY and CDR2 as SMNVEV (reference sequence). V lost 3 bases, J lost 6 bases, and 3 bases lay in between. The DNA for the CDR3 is TGTGCCAGCAGTTTCTCCAATGAGCAGTTCTTC. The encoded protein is CASSFSNEQFF.

CDR3 sequence: CASSLPRQQWVSSYEQYF. The CDR3 DNA reads as TGTGCCAGCAGCTTACCTAGACAGCAGTGGGTATCGTCCTACGAGCAGTACTTC. J is TRBJ2-7 and V is TRBV7-8; D is perhaps TRBD1 (5 bases). This CDR3 has 18 amino acids. Per the germline V gene, CDR1 is SGHVS and CDR2 is FQNEAQ. Trimming removed 2 bases at V and 1 base at J, with 21 bases between.

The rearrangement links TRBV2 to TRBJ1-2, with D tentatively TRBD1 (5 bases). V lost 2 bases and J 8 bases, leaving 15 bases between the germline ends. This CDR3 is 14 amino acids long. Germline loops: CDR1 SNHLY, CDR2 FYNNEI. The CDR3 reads CASSESMQGWGYTF. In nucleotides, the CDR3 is TGTGCCAGCAGTGAATCTATGCAGGGCTGGGGCTACACCTTC.

CDR3 sequence: CASSFSAGGNYGYTF. CDR3 nucleotide sequence: TGTGCCAGCAGTTTTTCCGCGGGAGGGAACTATGGCTACACCTTC. This chain links TRBV27 with TRBJ1-2; D uncertain. Germline V gene lookup returns CDR1 MNHEY and CDR2 SMNVEV (reference sequence). The CDR3 has 15 amino acids. V lost 3 bases and J lost 2, with 13 bases in between.

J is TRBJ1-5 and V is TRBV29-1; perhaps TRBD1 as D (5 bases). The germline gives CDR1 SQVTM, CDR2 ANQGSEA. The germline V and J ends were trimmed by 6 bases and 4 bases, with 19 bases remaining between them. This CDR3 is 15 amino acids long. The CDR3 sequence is CSVGEGREYNQPQHF. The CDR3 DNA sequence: TGCAGCGTGGGGGAGGGGCGCGAGTATAATCAGCCCCAGCATTTT.

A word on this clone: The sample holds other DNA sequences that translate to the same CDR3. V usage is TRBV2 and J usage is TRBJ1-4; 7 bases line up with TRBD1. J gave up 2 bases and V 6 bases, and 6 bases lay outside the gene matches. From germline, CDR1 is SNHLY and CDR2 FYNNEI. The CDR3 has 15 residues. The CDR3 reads CASSGDSSTNEKLFF. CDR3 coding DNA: TGTGCCAGCAGCGGGGACAGCTCTACTAATGAAAAACTGTTTTTT.

The DNA for the CDR3 is TGTGCCAGCAGCTTAGTTAGGGTCCCCGGGGTCATCCATTTT. This gives the protein CASSLVRVPGVIHF. This chain connects TRBV7-8 to TRBJ1-5; D call uncertain. The CDR3 is made up of 14 amino acids. Trimming took off 1 base at V and 16 bases at J, with 20 bases between the two ends. CDR1 and CDR2 from the germline V gene are SGHVS and FQNEAQ.

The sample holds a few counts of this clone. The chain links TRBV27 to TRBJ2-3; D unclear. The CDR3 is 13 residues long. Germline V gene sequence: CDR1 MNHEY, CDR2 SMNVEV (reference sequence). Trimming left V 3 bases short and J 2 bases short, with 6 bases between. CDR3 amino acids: CASSFLSTDTQYF. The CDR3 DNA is TGTGCCAGCAGTTTCCTCTCCACAGATACGCAGTATTTT.

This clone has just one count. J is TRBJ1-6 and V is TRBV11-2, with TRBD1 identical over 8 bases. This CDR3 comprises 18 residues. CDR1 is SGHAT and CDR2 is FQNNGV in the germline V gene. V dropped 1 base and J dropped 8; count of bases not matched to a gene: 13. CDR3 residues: CASSLAGPTGVWDSPLHF. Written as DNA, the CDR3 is TGTGCCAGCAGCTTAGCCGGCCCGACAGGGGTATGGGATTCACCCCTCCACTTT.

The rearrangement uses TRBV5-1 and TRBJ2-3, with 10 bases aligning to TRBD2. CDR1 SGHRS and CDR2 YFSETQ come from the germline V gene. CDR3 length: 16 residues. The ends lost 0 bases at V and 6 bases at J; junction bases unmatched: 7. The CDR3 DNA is TGCGCCAGCAGCTTGGTTGCTAGCGGGGGTAGGGATACGCAGTATTTT. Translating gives CASSLVASGGRDTQYF.

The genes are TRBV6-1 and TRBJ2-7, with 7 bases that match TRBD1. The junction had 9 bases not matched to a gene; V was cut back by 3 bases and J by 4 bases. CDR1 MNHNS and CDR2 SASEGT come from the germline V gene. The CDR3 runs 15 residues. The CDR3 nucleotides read TGTGCCAGCAGTGATAGGAACAGGGGATTATACGAGCAGTACGTC. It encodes CASSDRNRGLYEQYV.